Below are 21 T cell receptor beta chains sequenced from a single sample in a study of shared clonotypes between healthy human individuals. Using immunoSEQ multiplex PCR, the repertoire was profiled, and TCRdb retains in-frame clones only, with some absent. The data contain 2.3 million or so clones, just over 90% of them singletons. Sequencing was carried out using naive CD4+ T cells from PBMCs. The subset denotes: CD45RA+ positively selected. The receptors derive from a man younger than 30 in good health. Some clones in this sample may be carry-over from other donors' samples.

The chain recombines TRBV11-2 with TRBJ2-7, with a tentative D call TRBD2 (5 bases). Germline loops: CDR1 SGHAT, CDR2 FQNNGV. Trimming left V 1 base short and J 5 bases short, with 9 bases between. This CDR3 is built from 13 residues. Here the CDR3 DNA reads TGTGCCAGCAGCTTAGTCCGGGGTAACGAGCAGTACTTC. This sequence encodes CASSLVRGNEQYF.

The J gene is TRBJ2-3, the V gene TRBV10-3, with 9 bases lining up with TRBD1. V gave up 6 bases and J gave up 1 base; unmatched junction bases: 5. CDR1 and CDR2 from the germline V gene are ENHRY and SYGVKD. There are 15 residues in the CDR3. CDR3 DNA sequence: TGTGCCATCAGGGGACAGGGAAAGGGCACAGATACGCAGTATTTT. This translates into CAIRGQGKGTDTQYF.

This chain uses TRBV6-1 with TRBJ2-7; 8 bases line up with TRBD2. CDR1 is MNHNS and CDR2 is SASEGT in the germline V gene. V dropped 2 bases and J dropped 0; count of bases not matched to a gene: 9. The CDR3 runs 17 residues. CDR3 sequence reads: CASSELTAGGPSYEQYF. For the CDR3, the DNA is TGTGCCAGCAGTGAATTAACGGCGGGAGGCCCCTCCTACGAGCAGTACTTC.

As regards this clone: Other nucleotide sequences from this sample produce the same CDR3. The chain employs TRBV5-1 and TRBJ1-3, with D maybe TRBD1 (5 bases). Germline V CDR1 and CDR2: SGHRS, YFSETQ. V was cut by 4 bases and J by 0 bases, with 14 bases left in between. The CDR3 is 16 amino acids. CDR3 sequence: CASSPGPRSSGNTIYF. The CDR3 DNA sequence: TGCGCCAGCAGCCCGGGACCGCGGAGCTCTGGAAACACCATATATTTT.

The chain recombines TRBV14 with TRBJ2-3; tentative D call: TRBD1 (6 bases). The length of the CDR3 is 15 residues. Germline V lookup: CDR1 SGHDN, CDR2 FVKESK. The ends were cut back, 5 bases at V and 2 bases at J, with 14 bases in the middle. The DNA for the CDR3 is TGTGCCAGCAGCTTAGACAGGCCATACACAGATACGCAGTATTTT. Translation: CASSLDRPYTDTQYF.

The chain employs TRBV28 and TRBJ2-4; D assignment may be TRBD1 or TRBD2 (5 bases each). The germline V and J ends were trimmed by 5 bases and 0 bases, with 14 bases remaining between them. The CDR3 runs to 16 residues. Germline V gene lookup returns CDR1 MDHEN and CDR2 SYDVKM. This CDR3 reads CASSPGSLLAKNIQYF. The CDR3 region has the DNA TGTGCCAGCAGTCCAGGGAGTTTACTAGCCAAAAACATTCAGTACTTC.

The chain has TRBV7-2 and TRBJ2-1, with D unclear. The germline CDR1 and CDR2 sequences are SGHTA and FQGNSA. The ends were cut back, 5 bases at V and 0 bases at J, with 11 bases in the middle. This CDR3 contains 15 residues. CDR3 in amino acids: CASSNSVSSYNEQFF. The CDR3 DNA sequence: TGTGCCAGCAGCAACAGCGTAAGCTCCTACAATGAGCAGTTCTTC.

The CDR3 loop reads CASSQPDRIYNEQFF. The CDR3 DNA is TGCGCCAGCAGCCAACCAGACAGGATCTACAATGAGCAGTTCTTC. The gene calls are TRBV4-1 and TRBJ2-1, with D perhaps matching TRBD1 (6 bases). Germline assignment: CDR1 MGHRA and CDR2 YSYEKL. This CDR3 has 15 amino acids. V was shortened by 2 bases and J by 3 bases, with 11 bases between the two germline ends.

The table lists this clone with a count of one. The rearrangement uses TRBV5-1 and TRBJ2-3, with D possibly matching TRBD2 (7 bases). In germline, CDR1 is SGHRS, CDR2 YFSETQ. Trimming stripped 4 bases from V and 2 bases from J, with 20 bases between. This CDR3 region has 17 residues. CDR3 DNA sequence: TGCGCCAGCAGCCTGGGGTTCGGGGGGCTGAACACAGATACGCAGTATTTT. This sequence encodes CASSLGFGGLNTDTQYF.

This chain joins TRBV7-3 and TRBJ1-1; D ambiguous. The CDR3 runs to 12 residues. Per germline, CDR1 SGHTA and CDR2 FQGTGA. Trimming shortened V by 4 bases and J by 5 bases, and 8 bases separated the two germline ends. CDR3 region: CASSSAGTEAFF. CDR3 sequence (DNA): TGTGCCAGCAGCTCGGCGGGTACTGAAGCTTTCTTT.

The rearrangement joins TRBV4-1 to TRBJ1-1; TRBD1 agrees at 7 bases. Germline V gives CDR1 MGHRA, CDR2 YSYEKL. The V segment lost 1 base and the J segment 0 bases; nucleotides outside the gene matches: 2. The CDR3 spans 15 residues. The CDR3 bases are TGCGCCAGCAGCCAAGGCGACAGGGTGAACACTGAAGCTTTCTTT. It specifies CASSQGDRVNTEAFF.

The chain uses TRBV11-2 and TRBJ2-7; 13 bases fit TRBD2. Trimming at V came to 6 bases and at J to 3 bases, leaving 5 bases not matched to a gene. The CDR3 runs 15 residues. Germline-derived CDR1 and CDR2 are SGHAT and FQNNGV. The CDR3: CASSRTSGSLYEQYF. DNA of the CDR3: TGTGCCAGCAGTCGGACTAGCGGGAGTCTCTACGAGCAGTACTTC.

This clone was seen once. Other DNA sequences in the sample encode the same CDR3. The rearrangement links TRBV18 to TRBJ2-3, with D possibly TRBD2 on 5 matching bases. The CDR3 consists of 13 residues. Per the germline V gene, CDR1 is KGHSH and CDR2 is LQKENI. Trimming removed 2 bases at V and 6 bases at J, with 9 bases between. The CDR3 protein is CASSPRGPDTQYF. CDR3 nucleotide sequence: TGTGCCAGCTCACCAAGAGGGCCCGATACGCAGTATTTT.

This clone was observed once. This chain joins TRBV19 and TRBJ1-5, with D possibly being TRBD1 (6 bases). Germline CDR1 is LNHDA and CDR2 is SQIVND (reference sequence). CDR3 length equals 12 residues. Trimming pared 9 bases from V and 9 bases from J, leaving 15 bases between. The CDR3 sequence: CARGGKRGPQHF. In DNA, the CDR3 is TGTGCCAGAGGGGGGAAAAGGGGGCCCCAGCATTTT. The variable domain in full, completed from reference TRBV19 and TRBJ1-5, reads DGGITQSPKYLFRKEGQNVTLSCEQNLNHDAMYWYRQDPGQGLRLIYYSQIVNDFQKGDIAEGYSVSREKKESFPLTVTSAQKNPTAFYLCARGGKRGPQHFGDGTRLSIL.

The chain is built from TRBV4-3 and TRBJ2-7; D is uncertain. CDR1 LGHNA and CDR2 YSLEER come from the germline V gene. Trimming removed 0 bases from V and 3 bases from J, with 12 bases in between. This CDR3 comprises 15 residues. The CDR3 loop reads CASSQESQVGYEQYF. The CDR3 region has the DNA TGCGCCAGCAGCCAAGAGAGTCAGGTTGGCTACGAGCAGTACTTC.

This sequence joins TRBV2 and TRBJ2-7; D gene unclear. The V and J ends lost 7 bases and 2 bases respectively, with 9 bases between them. The V gene's germline CDR1 is SNHLY and CDR2 FYNNEI. This CDR3 is 12 amino acids long. CDR3 coding DNA: TGTGCCAGCATTTCCATAACCTACGAGCAGTACTTC. Translating gives CASISITYEQYF.

The table lists this clone with a few counts. The chain couples TRBV2 to TRBJ1-1, with TRBD1 as a possible D gene (5 bases). CDR3 size: 13 residues. The V end lost 8 bases, the J end lost 0 bases, and 10 bases lay between the germline ends. Germline V CDR1 and CDR2: SNHLY, FYNNEI. The DNA of the CDR3 is TGTGCCAGCGTACAGGAGCTGAACACTGAAGCTTTCTTT. Translating it yields CASVQELNTEAFF.

The chain couples TRBV10-3 to TRBJ1-5, with no clear D. The germline CDR1 and CDR2 sequences are ENHRY and SYGVKD. Trimming cost V 8 bases and J 0 bases, with 20 bases left between them. CDR3 length: 17 residues. CDR3 sequence: CAISDALGDGSNQPQHF. The CDR3 DNA sequence: TGTGCCATCTCGGACGCCTTGGGCGACGGTAGCAATCAGCCCCAGCATTTT.

This clone was recorded a few times. This rearrangement joins TRBV7-2 to TRBJ1-2; a weak D match, TRBD1 (6 bases). CDR1 SGHTA and CDR2 FQGNSA come from the germline V gene. V was trimmed by 6 bases and J by 0 bases, leaving 8 bases between them. This CDR3 has 13 amino acids. The CDR3 reads CASRTGSNYGYTF. The CDR3 DNA sequence: TGTGCCAGCAGGACAGGCTCTAACTATGGCTACACCTTC.

J is TRBJ2-7 and V is TRBV19, with TRBD1 matching 9 bases. The CDR3 consists of 12 residues. V gave up 9 bases and J gave up 13 bases; unmatched junction bases: 13. Per germline, CDR1 LNHDA and CDR2 SQIVND (reference sequence). The CDR3 region is CASSGNRDRVYF. For the CDR3, the DNA is TGTGCCAGCAGCGGCAACCGGGACAGGGTCTACTTC.

The chain links TRBV5-6 to TRBJ1-5, with D unclear. CDR3 length: 16 amino acids. Germline CDR1 is SGHDT and CDR2 is YYEEEE. The germline V and J ends were trimmed by 4 bases and 4 bases, with 18 bases remaining between them. CDR3: CASSQRRRLGNQPQHF. DNA of the CDR3: TGTGCCAGCAGCCAGCGGAGACGGTTGGGTAATCAGCCCCAGCATTTT.